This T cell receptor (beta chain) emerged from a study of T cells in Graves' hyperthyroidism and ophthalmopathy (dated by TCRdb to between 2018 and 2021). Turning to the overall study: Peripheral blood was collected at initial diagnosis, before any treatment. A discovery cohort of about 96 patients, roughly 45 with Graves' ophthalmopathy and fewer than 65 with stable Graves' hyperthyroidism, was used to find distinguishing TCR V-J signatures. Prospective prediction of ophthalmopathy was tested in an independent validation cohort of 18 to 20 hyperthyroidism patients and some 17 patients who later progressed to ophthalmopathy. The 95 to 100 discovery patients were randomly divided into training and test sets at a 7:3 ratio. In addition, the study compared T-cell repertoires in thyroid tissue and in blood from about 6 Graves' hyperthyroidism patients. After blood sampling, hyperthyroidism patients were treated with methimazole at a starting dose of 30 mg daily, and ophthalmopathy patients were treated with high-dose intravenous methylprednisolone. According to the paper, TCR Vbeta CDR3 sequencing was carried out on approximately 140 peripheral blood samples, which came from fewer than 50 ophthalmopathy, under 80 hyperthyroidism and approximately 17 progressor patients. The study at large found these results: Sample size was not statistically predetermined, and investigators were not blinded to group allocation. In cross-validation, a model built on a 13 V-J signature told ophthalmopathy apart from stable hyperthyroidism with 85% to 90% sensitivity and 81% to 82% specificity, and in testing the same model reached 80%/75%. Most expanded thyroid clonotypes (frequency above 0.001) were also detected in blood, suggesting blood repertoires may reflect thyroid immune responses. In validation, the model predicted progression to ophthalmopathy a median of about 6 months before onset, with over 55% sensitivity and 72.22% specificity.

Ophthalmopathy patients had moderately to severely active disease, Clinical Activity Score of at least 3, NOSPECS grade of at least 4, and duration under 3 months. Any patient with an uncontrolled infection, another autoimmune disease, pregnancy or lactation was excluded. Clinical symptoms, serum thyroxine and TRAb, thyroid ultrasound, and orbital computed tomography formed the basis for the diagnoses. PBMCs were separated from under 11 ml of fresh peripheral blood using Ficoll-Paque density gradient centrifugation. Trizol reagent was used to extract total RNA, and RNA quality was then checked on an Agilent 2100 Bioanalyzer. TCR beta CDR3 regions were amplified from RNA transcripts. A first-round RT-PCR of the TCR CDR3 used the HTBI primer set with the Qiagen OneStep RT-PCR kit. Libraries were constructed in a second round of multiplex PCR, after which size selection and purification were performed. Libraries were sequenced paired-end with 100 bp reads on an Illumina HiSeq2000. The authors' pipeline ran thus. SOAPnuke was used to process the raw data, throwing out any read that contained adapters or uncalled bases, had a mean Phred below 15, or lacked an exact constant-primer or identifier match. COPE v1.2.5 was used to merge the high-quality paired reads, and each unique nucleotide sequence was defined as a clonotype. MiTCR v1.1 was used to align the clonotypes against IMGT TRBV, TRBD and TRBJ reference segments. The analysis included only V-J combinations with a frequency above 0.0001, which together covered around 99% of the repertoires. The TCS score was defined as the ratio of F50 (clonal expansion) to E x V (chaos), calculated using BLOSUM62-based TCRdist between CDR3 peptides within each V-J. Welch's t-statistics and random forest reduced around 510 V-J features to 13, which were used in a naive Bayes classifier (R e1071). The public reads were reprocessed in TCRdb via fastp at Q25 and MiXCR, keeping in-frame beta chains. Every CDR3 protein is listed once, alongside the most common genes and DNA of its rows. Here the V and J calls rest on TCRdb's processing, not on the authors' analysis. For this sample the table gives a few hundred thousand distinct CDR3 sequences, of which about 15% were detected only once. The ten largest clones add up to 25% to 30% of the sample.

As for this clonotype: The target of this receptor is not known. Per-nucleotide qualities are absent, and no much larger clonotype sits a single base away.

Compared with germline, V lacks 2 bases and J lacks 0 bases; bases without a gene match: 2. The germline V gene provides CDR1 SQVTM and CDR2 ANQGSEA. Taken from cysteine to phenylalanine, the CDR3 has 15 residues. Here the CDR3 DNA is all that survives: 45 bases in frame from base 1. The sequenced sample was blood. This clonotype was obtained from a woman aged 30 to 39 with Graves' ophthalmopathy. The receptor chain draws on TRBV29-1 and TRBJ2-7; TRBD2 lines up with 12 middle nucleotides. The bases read TGCAGCGTTGAACCGACTAGCGGGAGCTCCTACGAGCAGTACTTC. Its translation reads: CSVEPTSGSSYEQYF.